The clone carrying this TCR beta chain was detected many times. What it binds is not known. MiXCR was run by TCRdb on the 5' RACE reads, yielding one entry per CDR3 protein. The table has some 500,000 distinct CDR3 sequences, roughly 12% seen once. The data stem from a study of T cells after yellow fever vaccination. Whole-study results and caveats: Most primary-vaccination clones reappeared after the booster (approximately 96% CD4, 75% to 90% CD8). Researchers report a weaker secondary response that nonetheless peaked faster, day 5 versus 15. Of the clonotypes, a small share occurred in both CD4 and CD8 compartments. Contamination of FACS-sorted repertoires by abundant clonotypes from the bulk population could occur.

V was clipped by 8 bases and J by 15 bases, with 17 bases between them. Germline V gene lookup returns CDR1 MDHEN and CDR2 SYDVKM. This CDR3 has 11 amino acids. The V gene is TRBV28, the J gene TRBJ2-1; D gene uncertain. This receptor was obtained from a man aged 30 to 45 who received the YFV17D yellow fever vaccine. The sequencing here drew on PBMCs, taken on the day of the yellow fever booster vaccination. CDR3 protein: CASFDGSMGFF. Here the CDR3 DNA reads TGTGCCAGCTTCGATGGGTCAATGGGGTTCTTC.